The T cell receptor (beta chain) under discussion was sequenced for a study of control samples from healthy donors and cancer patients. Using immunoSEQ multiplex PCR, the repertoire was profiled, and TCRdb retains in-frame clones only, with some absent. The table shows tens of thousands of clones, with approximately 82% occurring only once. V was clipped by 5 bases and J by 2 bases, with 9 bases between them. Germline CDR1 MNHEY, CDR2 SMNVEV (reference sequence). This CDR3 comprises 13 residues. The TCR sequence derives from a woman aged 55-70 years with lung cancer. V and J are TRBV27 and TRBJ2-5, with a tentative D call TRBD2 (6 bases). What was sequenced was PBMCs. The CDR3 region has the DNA TGTGCCAGCAGTCTAGCGAGACAAGAGACCCAGTACTTC. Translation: CASSLARQETQYF.